Sequencing of this T cell receptor beta chain was carried out in a study of CD8 T cells in ankylosing spondylitis. Overall study findings and caveats: A subset of motif variants has previously been described in the synovial fluid and blood of reactive arthritis. Seemingly characteristic of ankylosing spondylitis blood was a TCR beta motif consisting of about 8 highly homologous variants. There was reportedly significant enrichment of clones that were disease-linked in matched ankylosing spondylitis synovial fluid.

Each CDR3 protein gets one entry after TCRdb re-called the 5' RACE reads with MiXCR. The sample records some 800,000 distinct CDR3 sequences, around 11% being singletons. Notes on this clonotype: The antigen is not known.

The V gene lost 0 bases and the J gene lost 8 bases, with 23 bases spanning the gap. The germline CDR1 and CDR2 sequences are SGHNT and YYREEE (reference sequence). The CDR3 has 17 residues. Sequenced material: blood, either unsorted or a sorted T cell fraction (not recorded which). The rearrangement uses TRBV5-4 and TRBJ2-5, with TRBD2 as a possible D gene (6 bases). This receptor was identified in a male donor with ankylosing spondylitis. The CDR3 DNA reads TGTGCCAGCAGCTTGGCGGGCGGGGACGCCATCAAGTACACCCAGTACTTC. It encodes CASSLAGGDAIKYTQYF.